This T cell receptor beta chain was captured in a study of T cell responses to AZD1222 COVID-19 vaccine. Sequencing used immunoSEQ multiplex PCR; TCRdb keeps in-frame clones, though not all of them. Seen here are around 150,000 clones, around nine tenths observed once, and the top ten hold 1.5% to 2%. In this sample, this clone turned up once. Its antigen is currently unknown. Study results and caveats: Clonal diversity was possibly underestimated, and white British individuals and females predominated among donors. The breadth and depth of Spike-specific TCRs increased once two AZD1222 doses had been given.

The CDR3 extends over 15 amino acids. Germline loops: CDR1 LGHNA, CDR2 YSLEER. Trimming took off 0 bases at V and 4 bases at J, with 12 bases between the two ends. The sample consisted of peripheral blood, taken on day 0 of AZD1222 vaccination. The rearrangement links TRBV4-3 to TRBJ1-1, with D perhaps matching TRBD1 (5 bases). The clonotype comes from an adult in good health. CDR3 amino acids: CASSQDRDAGTEAFF. For the CDR3, the DNA is TGCGCCAGCAGCCAAGATCGGGACGCAGGCACTGAAGCTTTCTTT.